The rows below give T cell receptor beta chains drawn from one sample of a study of beta chain features in type 1 diabetes. Some clones are missing from TCRdb's copy, which holds only in-frame ones; the method was immunoSEQ multiplex PCR. This sample has about 120,000 clones, with around 15% found just once. The sequenced sample consisted of central memory CD4+ T cells from blood. The receptors were sampled from a man aged 30-40 years with type 1 diabetes. The CDR3 runs from the conserved cysteine through the conserved F or W. The D gene is left open where the match is weak. The size entry is marked missing in some rows and otherwise reads once, few, many or a size class.

d_call,cdr3_length,v_call,j_call,clone_size,cdr3_nt,cdr3_aa
-,15,TRBV16,TRBJ1-2,many,TGTGCCAGCAGCCAATTATCCACGGGGAACTATGGCTACACCTTC,CASSQLSTGNYGYTF
-,12,TRBV29-1,TRBJ2-3,few,TGCAGCGTTGATCCAAGCACAGATACGCAGTATTTT,CSVDPSTDTQYF
TRBD1,15,TRBV4-2,TRBJ1-4,few,TGTGCCAGCAGCCCACCGGGACAGGGGAATGAAAAACTGTTTTTT,CASSPPGQGNEKLFF
TRBD2,15,TRBV18,TRBJ2-5,few,TGTGCCAGCTCACCACCGGGACTAGCTTCCGAGACCCAGTACTTC,CASSPPGLASETQYF
-,14,TRBV25-1,TRBJ2-7,-,TGTGCCAGCAGTGAATCCGGACGGAGTTACGAGCAGTACTTC,CASSESGRSYEQYF
-,14,TRBV7-2,TRBJ1-5,many,TGTGCCAGCAGCTTAGGTGAGAGCAATCAGCCCCAGCATTTT,CASSLGESNQPQHF
-,12,TRBV11-2,TRBJ2-4,few,TGTGCCAGCAGCCCGAATTCAAACATTCAGTACTTC,CASSPNSNIQYF
TRBD1,15,TRBV25-1,TRBJ1-1,many,TGTGCCAGCAGTGAAGAGACAGGGGCTGACACTGAAGCTTTCTTT,CASSEETGADTEAFF
-,14,TRBV29-1,TRBJ2-3,-,TGCAGCGCGACCGACAGAGTCGGCACAGATACGCAGTATTTT,CSATDRVGTDTQYF
-,16,TRBV30,TRBJ1-5,-,TGTGCCTGGTCTAGGACAGCTTCATTAAGCAATCAGCCCCAGCATTTT,CAWSRTASLSNQPQHF